Given below is one TCR beta chain in context. The CDR3 length is 13 residues. Germline CDR1 is SNHLY and CDR2 is FYNNEI. The V gene end was trimmed by 11 bases and the J gene end by 4 bases; junction bases not matched to a gene: 6. These data belong to a study of blood T cell repertoires in COVID-19. Overall study context: Spain, Italy and the United States supplied samples that represented acute and convalescent COVID-19.

Original processing notes: Estimated nucleated cell counts came from reference gene primer amplification. Here immunoSEQ multiplex PCR was the method, and the copy in TCRdb shows in-frame clones only, minus some. The D gene and trimming were derived from the DNA, and the V and J assignments and clone size from that table. The repertoire holds under 300,000 clones, under 85% seen once, with roughly 1.9% in the top ten. The chain combines TRBV2 with TRBJ1-5; 9 positions match TRBD1. This clonotype originated in a man aged 25-40 years who had recovered from COVID-19. The sequenced sample was peripheral blood. CDR3 sequence: CASTGQGNQPQHF. CDR3 nucleotide sequence: TGTGCCTCAACGGGACAGGGAAATCAGCCCCAGCATTTT. The variable domain in full, with the rest retrieved from reference TRBV2 and TRBJ1-5, is EPEVTQTPSHQVTQMGQEVILRCVPISNHLYFYWYRQILGQKVEFLVSFYNNEISEKSEIFDDQFSVERPDGSNFTLKIRSTKLEDSAMYFCASTGQGNQPQHFGDGTRLSIL.